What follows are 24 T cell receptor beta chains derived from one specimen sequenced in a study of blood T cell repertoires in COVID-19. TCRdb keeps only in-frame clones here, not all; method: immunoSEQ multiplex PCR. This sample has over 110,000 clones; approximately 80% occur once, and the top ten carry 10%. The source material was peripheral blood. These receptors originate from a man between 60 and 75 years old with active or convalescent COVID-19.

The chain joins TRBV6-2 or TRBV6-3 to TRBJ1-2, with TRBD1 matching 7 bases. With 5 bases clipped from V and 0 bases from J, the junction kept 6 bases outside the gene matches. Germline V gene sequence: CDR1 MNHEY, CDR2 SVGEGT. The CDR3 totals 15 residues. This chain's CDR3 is CASSDVDRTNYGYTF. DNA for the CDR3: TGTGCCAGCAGTGATGTGGACAGGACTAACTATGGCTACACCTTC.

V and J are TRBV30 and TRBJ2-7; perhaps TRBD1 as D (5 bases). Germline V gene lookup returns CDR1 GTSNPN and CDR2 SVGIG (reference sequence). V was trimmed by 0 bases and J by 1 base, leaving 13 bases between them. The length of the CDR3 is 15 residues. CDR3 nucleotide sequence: TGTGCCTGGAGTGTACAAGGGGTAGGGTCCTACGAGCAGTACTTC. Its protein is CAWSVQGVGSYEQYF. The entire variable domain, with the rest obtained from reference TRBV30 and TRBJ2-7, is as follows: SQTIHQWPATLVQPVGSPLSLECTVEGTSNPNLYWYRQAAGRGLQLLFYSVGIGQISSEVPQNLSASRPQDRQFILSSKKLLLSDSGFYLCAWSVQGVGSYEQYFGPGTRLTVT.

CDR3 loop: CASSSKTRSRNEQFF. The CDR3 bases are TGCGCCAGCAGCTCTAAGACTCGTTCTCGGAATGAGCAGTTCTTC. The rearrangement links TRBV4-1 to TRBJ2-1; no reliable D call. CDR3 length: 15 residues. V dropped 5 bases and J dropped 7 bases, with 18 bases sitting between them. From germline, CDR1 is MGHRA and CDR2 YSYEKL.

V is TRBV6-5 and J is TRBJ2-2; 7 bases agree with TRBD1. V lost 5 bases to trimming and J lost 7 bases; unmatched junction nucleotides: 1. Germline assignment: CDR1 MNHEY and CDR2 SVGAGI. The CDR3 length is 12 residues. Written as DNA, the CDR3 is TGTGCCAGCAGTCGGACAGGCGGGGAGCTGTTTTTT. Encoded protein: CASSRTGGELFF.

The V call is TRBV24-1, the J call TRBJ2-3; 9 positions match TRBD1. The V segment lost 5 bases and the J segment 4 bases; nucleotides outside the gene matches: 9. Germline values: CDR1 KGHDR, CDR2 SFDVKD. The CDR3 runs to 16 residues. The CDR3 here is CATSGDRDRVSDTQYF. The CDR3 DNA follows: TGTGCCACCAGTGGCGACCGGGACAGGGTTTCAGATACGCAGTATTTT.

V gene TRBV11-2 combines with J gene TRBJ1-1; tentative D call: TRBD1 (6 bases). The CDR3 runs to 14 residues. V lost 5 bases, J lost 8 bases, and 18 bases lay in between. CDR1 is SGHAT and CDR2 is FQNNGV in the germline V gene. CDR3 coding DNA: TGTGCCAGCAGCCCCTCTCGGGGGGGGGCCGAAGCTTTCTTT. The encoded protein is CASSPSRGGAEAFF.

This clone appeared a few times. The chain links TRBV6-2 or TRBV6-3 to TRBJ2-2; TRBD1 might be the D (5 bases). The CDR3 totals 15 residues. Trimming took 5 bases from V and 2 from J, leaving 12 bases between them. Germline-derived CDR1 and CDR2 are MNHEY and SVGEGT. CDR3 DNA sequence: TGTGCCAGCAGTCTGATAGGGGCAAACACCGGGGAGCTGTTTTTT. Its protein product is CASSLIGANTGELFF.

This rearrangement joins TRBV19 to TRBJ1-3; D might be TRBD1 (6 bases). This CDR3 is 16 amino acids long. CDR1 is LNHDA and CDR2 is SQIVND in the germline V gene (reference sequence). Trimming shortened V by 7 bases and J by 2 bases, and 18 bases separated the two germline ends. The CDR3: CASTSGGRVAGNTIYF. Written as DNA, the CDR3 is TGTGCCAGTACCTCCGGGGGGCGAGTAGCTGGAAACACCATATATTTT.

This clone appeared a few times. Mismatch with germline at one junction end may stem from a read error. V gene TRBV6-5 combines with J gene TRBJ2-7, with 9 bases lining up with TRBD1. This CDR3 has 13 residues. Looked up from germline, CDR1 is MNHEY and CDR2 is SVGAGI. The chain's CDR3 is CASEDRGSYEQYF. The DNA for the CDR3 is TGCGCCAGTGAGGACAGGGGTTCCTACGAGCAGTACTTC.

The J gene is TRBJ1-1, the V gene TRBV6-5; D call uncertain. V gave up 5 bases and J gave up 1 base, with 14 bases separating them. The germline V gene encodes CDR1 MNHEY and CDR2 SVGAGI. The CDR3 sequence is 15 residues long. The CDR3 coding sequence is TGTGCCAGCAGTCCTCCTGCGGTGGGGAACACTGAAGCTTTCTTT. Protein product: CASSPPAVGNTEAFF.

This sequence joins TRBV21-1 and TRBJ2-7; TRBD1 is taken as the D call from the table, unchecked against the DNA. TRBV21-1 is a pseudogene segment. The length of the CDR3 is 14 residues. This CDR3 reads CASSNHRVSNEQYV. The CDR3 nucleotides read TGTGCCAGCAGCAACCACAGGGTTTCCAACGAGCAGTACGTC.

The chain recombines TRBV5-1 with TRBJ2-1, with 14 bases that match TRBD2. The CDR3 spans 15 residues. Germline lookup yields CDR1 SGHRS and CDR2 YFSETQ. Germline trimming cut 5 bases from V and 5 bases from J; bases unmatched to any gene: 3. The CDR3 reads CASSMGLAGDNEQFF. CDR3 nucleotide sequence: TGCGCCAGCAGTATGGGACTAGCGGGAGACAATGAGCAGTTCTTC.

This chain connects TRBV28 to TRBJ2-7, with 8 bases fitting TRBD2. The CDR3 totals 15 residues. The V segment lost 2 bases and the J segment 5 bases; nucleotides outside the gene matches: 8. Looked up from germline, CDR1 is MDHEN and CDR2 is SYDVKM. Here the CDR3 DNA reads TGTGCCAGCAGTTTAAATAGCGGGATAGGCCACGAGCAGTACGTC. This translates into CASSLNSGIGHEQYV.

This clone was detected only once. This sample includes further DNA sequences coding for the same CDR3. This CDR3 is CASSGSSYNEQFF. The DNA for the CDR3 is TGTGCCAGCAGTGGGAGTTCCTACAATGAGCAGTTCTTC. The chain couples TRBV6-2 or TRBV6-3 to TRBJ2-1; the D gene is possibly TRBD2 (5 bases). CDR3 length: 13 amino acids. Germline assignment: CDR1 MNHEY and CDR2 SVGEGT. V lost 5 bases and J lost 1, with 6 bases in between.

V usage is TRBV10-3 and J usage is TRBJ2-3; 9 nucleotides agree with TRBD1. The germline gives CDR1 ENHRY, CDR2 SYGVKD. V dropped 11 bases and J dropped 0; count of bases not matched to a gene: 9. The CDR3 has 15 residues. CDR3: CAARQGDSSTDTQYF. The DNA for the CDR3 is TGTGCCGCTCGACAGGGGGACTCTAGCACAGATACGCAGTATTTT.

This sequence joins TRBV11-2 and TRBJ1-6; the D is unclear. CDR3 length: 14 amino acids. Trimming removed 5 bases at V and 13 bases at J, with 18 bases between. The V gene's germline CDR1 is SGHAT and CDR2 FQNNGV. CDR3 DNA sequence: TGTGCCAGCAGCACAATCGGGTTCAATTTCCCCCTCCACTTT. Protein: CASSTIGFNFPLHF.

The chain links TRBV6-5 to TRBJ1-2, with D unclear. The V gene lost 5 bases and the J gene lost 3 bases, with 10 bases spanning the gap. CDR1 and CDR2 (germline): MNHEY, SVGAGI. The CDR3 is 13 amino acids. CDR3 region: CASSPTGDYGYTF. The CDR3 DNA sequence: TGTGCCAGCAGTCCCACGGGTGACTATGGCTACACCTTC.

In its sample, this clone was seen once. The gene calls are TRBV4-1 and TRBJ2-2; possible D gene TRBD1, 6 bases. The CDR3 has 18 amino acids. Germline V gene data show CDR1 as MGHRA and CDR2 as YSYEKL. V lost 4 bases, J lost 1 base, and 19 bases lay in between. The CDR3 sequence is CASSPGILQGKNTGELFF. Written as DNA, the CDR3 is TGCGCCAGCAGCCCCGGTATTCTACAGGGAAAGAACACCGGGGAGCTGTTTTTT.

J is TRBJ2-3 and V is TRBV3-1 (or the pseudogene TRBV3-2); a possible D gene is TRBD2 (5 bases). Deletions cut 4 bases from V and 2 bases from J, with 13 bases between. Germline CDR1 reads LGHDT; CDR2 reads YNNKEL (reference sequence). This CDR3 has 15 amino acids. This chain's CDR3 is CASSPGRTLTDTQYF. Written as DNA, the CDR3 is TGTGCCAGCAGCCCCGGACGGACTCTCACAGATACGCAGTATTTT.

DNA for the CDR3: TGTGCCTGGGACCGGGACAGGGGTTTGAACACTGAAGCTTTCTTT. As protein: CAWDRDRGLNTEAFF. The chain recombines TRBV30 with TRBJ1-1; 10 bases agree with TRBD1. In germline, CDR1 is GTSNPN, CDR2 SVGIG (reference sequence). J was trimmed by 0 bases and V by 5 bases; bases with no gene match: 6. This CDR3 spans 15 amino acids.

The CDR3 here is CASSLDGRSQETQYF. The CDR3 nucleotides are TGTGCCAGCAGCTTAGACGGTCGGTCGCAAGAGACCCAGTACTTC. The chain has TRBV7-6 and TRBJ2-5; D is undetermined. There are 15 residues in the CDR3. Germline V lookup: CDR1 SGHVS, CDR2 FNYEAQ. V was pared by 1 base and J by 2 bases, with 11 bases between.

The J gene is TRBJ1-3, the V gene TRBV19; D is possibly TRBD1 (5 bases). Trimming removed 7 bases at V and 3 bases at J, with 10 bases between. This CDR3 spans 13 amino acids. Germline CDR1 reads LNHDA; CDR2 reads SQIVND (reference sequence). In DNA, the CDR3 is TGTGCCAGTAAGGGGTCCGGTGGAAACACCATATATTTT. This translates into CASKGSGGNTIYF.

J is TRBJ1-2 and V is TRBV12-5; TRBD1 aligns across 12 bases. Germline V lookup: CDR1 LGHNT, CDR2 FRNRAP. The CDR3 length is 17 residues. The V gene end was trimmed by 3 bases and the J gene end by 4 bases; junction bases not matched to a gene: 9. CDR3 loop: CASGFPGQGARRYGYTF. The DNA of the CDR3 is TGTGCTAGTGGTTTCCCGGGACAGGGGGCGCGTCGCTATGGCTACACCTTC.

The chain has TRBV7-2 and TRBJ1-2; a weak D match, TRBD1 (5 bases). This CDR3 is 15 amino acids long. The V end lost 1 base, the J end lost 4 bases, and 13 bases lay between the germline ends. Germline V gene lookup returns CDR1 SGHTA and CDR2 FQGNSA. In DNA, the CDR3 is TGTGCCAGCAGCTTAGATTCCACACAGGCCTATGGCTACACCTTC. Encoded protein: CASSLDSTQAYGYTF.